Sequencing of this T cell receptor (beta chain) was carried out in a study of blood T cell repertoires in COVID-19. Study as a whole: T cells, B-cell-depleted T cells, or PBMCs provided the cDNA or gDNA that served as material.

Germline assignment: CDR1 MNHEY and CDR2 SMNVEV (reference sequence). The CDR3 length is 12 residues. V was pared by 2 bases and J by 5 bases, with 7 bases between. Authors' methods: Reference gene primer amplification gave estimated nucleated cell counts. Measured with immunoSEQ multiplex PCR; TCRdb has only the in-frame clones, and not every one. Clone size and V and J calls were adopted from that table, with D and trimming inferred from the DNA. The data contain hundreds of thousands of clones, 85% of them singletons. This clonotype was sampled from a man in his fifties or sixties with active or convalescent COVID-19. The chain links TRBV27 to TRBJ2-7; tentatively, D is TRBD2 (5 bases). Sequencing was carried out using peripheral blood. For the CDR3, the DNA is TGTGCCAGCAGTTTAGCCGGGAACGAGCAGTACTTC. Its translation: CASSLAGNEQYF.